The present TCR beta chain was sequenced within a study of vaccination and CD4 T cells after COVID-19. Study information: Stimulation of the cells used overlapping spike peptide pools from SARS-CoV-2 and from the common cold coronaviruses HCoV-NL63, HCoV-OC43 and HCoV-229E.

The CDR3 contains 14 residues. Germline V gene sequence: CDR1 SEHNR, CDR2 FQNEAQ (reference sequence). J was trimmed by 4 bases and V by 8 bases; bases with no gene match: 6. At the Johns Hopkins FTIC core, DNA taken from cultured CD4+ T cells was sequenced by way of the Oncomine TCR Beta short-read assay. Using its own MiXCR run on the PCR reads, TCRdb lists one record per CDR3 protein. This table holds about 10,000 distinct CDR3 sequences, around 55% found once. This clonotype was detected once. Its antigen is not identified. The treatment: roughly 10-day PBMC culture with coronavirus spike peptide pools or control peptides (ViraFEST assay).

The receptor was derived from a human donor who had recovered from COVID-19. The sample was CD4+ T cells from blood, cultured in vitro. This chain connects TRBV7-9 to TRBJ2-1, with 9 positions matching TRBD1. CDR3 loop: CASGPGTGYNEQFF. In DNA, the CDR3 is TGTGCCAGCGGACCCGGGACAGGGTACAATGAGCAGTTCTTC.